What follows is one T cell receptor (beta chain) and its context. Based on its abundance in the sample, this clonotype is large (0.1 to 1%). Base qualities are not provided; no much larger clone lies one nucleotide away. The germline V gene (reference sequence) yields SGHNT for CDR1 and YYREEE for CDR2. Trimming accounts for 3 bases at V and 3 bases at J, while the number of junction bases matched to no gene is 11. The CDR3, from cysteine to phenylalanine, totals 17 residues. Just CDR3 DNA is preserved here, 51 bases in frame from base 1. This sample is drawn from a study of Japanese encephalitis immunity and Zika vaccine responses (dated by TCRdb to the early 2020s). Background on the whole study: Three 5.0 ug doses of alum-adjuvanted ZPIV were administered to included participants at weeks 0, 4 and 28. TCR repertoires from three flavivirus-naive individuals were also analyzed at weeks 2, 6 and 52 after the start of ZPIV vaccination. Several representative participants per pre-vaccination group were picked for TCR sequencing, using samples from week 52 and from week 0, the point after pre-vaccination but before ZPIV. The study tested whether prior Japanese encephalitis virus (JEV) or yellow fever virus (YFV) vaccination shaped CD4 T cell responses to the Zika vaccine. ZIKV peptides were 15-mers overlapping by 11 residues, selected for NetMHCpan/NetMHCII-predicted epitopes with affinity below 50 nM. Before ZPIV, twelve participants got a single dose of YFV vaccine (YF-VAX), while fewer than 10 participants were flavivirus-naive. Stimulations used ZIKV structural-protein peptide pools split into flavivirus-conserved and non-conserved sets, or JEV or YFV peptides matching the pre-vaccination. Roughly 13 participants were given two doses of JEV vaccine (IXIARO) 28 days apart, two to three months before the first ZPIV dose. Broader findings and caveats from the paper: Only a few individuals showed CD8 T cell responses to ZIKV peptide pools, and those responses were very low in magnitude. Samples clustered by participant with no similarity between individuals, suggesting no public TCRs were detected. The analysis was restricted to a subset of trial participants with three doses and adequate samples, and the entire vaccinated cohort was not analyzed. After ZPIV, repertoire richness of CD4 T cells responding to conserved ZIKV epitopes significantly decreased in JEV-pre-vaccinated donors. Sample size limitations prevented peptide-pool deconvolution, so the individual peptides driving cross-reactive responses were not identified. Repertoire similarity across time-points and stimulations was higher in JEV-pre-vaccinated donors than in YFV-pre-vaccinated donors, indicating more clonotypes shared between ZIKV and JEV stimulation.

After labeling with CellTrace CFSE, PBMCs were cultured for six to seven days in RPMI containing about 7.6% human serum along with peptide pools, each at roughly 1 ug/mL. The enrolled adults were healthy and tested seronegative for ZIKV, JEV, YFV, DENV and WNV on microneutralization screening. The samples were taken from a phase 1, double-blinded, randomized, placebo-controlled trial testing an alum-adjuvanted Zika purified-inactivated virus (ZPIV) vaccine. Peripheral blood mononuclear cells were isolated using a standard procedure and then kept frozen in liquid nitrogen until they were used. The library was built by means of 5' RACE. Before sequencing, the TCRbeta libraries were pooled in proportion to the number of cells sorted for each library. RNAzol RT was used to extract total RNA from the sorted cells, and cDNA was then synthesized using an oligo(dT) primer together with a template-switching oligo. The TCRbeta V-CDR3-J region was amplified by PCR between a SMARTer oligo primer and a TCRbeta constant-region primer using Kapa HiFi. A second PCR attached Illumina adaptors and sample-specific index barcodes, followed by HighPrep bead cleanup and Bioanalyzer confirmation of a band of roughly 650 bp. Libraries were sequenced on an Illumina MiSeq with 2x151 bp paired-end reads. Per the source publication's procedure: An in-house Java program demultiplexed the reads, and MiXCR assigned TCRbeta annotations and counted clonotypes. Repertoire overlap was measured with Morisita-Horn indices from the R package vegan, along with UPGMA clustering and Circos plots of recurring clonotypes. Shannon diversity and richness were normalized to the highest possible value given the input cell numbers, yielding values from 0 to 1. MUSCLE was used to align CDR3beta sequences, SeqinR to compute distances, and R to plot multidimensional scaling. The public reads were reanalyzed by TCRdb: fastp trimming at Q25, MiXCR alignment, in-frame beta chains only. Each CDR3 protein appears once, grouped with its most common genes and DNA. The V and J calls shown here were made by TCRdb, not taken from the authors' results. The sample's table covers approximately 53 distinct CDR3 sequences.

The chain is encoded by TRBV5-4 joined to TRBJ2-1, and 8 junctional nucleotides match TRBD1. Sequenced here: antigen-activated CD8+ T cells from blood, cultured, sampled during a Zika inactivated vaccine study. The receptor was isolated from an adult man who received an inactivated Zika virus vaccine. The DNA reads TGTGCCAGCAGCTCCGCCTGGGAGACAGGGGTCTACAATGAGCAGTTCTTC. It translates as CASSSAWETGVYNEQFF.